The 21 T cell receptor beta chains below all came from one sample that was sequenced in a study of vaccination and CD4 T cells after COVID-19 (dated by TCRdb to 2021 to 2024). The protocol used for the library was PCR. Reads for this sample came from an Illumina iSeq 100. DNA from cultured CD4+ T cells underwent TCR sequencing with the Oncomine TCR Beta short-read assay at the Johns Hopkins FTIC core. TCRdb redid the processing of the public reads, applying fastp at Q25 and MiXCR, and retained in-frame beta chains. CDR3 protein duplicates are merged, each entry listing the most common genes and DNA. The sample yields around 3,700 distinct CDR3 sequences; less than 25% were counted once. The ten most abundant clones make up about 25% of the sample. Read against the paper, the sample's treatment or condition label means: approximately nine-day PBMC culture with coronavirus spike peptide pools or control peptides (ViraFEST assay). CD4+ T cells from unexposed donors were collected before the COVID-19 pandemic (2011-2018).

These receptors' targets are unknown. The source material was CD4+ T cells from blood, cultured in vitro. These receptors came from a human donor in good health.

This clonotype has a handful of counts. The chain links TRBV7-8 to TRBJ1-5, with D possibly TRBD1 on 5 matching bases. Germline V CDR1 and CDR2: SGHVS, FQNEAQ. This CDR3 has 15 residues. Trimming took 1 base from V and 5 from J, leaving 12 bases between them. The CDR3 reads CASSLGPGRYQPQHF. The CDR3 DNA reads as TGTGCCAGCAGCTTAGGGCCAGGGCGGTATCAGCCCCAGCATTTT.

The CDR3 loop is CASSIFGQGPYGYTF. CDR3 DNA sequence: TGTGCCAGTAGTATTTTTGGACAGGGTCCTTATGGCTACACCTTC. The V and J genes are TRBV19 and TRBJ1-2; 8 bases map to TRBD1. Germline CDR1 LNHDA, CDR2 SQIVND (reference sequence). This CDR3 spans 15 amino acids. The V segment lost 3 bases and the J segment 5 bases; nucleotides outside the gene matches: 8.

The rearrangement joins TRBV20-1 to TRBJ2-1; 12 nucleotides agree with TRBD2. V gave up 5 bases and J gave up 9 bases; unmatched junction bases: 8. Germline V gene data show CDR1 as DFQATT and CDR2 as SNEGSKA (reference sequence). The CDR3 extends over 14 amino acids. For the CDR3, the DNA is TGCAGTGCTCCTAGCGGGGGGGCACTGGGTGAGCAGTTCTTC. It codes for CSAPSGGALGEQFF.

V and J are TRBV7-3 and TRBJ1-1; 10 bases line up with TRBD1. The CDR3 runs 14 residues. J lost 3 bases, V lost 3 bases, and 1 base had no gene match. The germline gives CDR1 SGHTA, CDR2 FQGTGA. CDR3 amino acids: CASSLTGGDTEAFF. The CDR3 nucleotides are TGTGCCAGCAGCTTGACAGGGGGCGACACTGAAGCTTTCTTT. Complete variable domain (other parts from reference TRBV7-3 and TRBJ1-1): GAGVSQTPSNKVTEKGKYVELRCDPISGHTALYWYRQSLGQGPEFLIYFQGTGAADDSGLPNDRFFAVRPEGSVSTLKIQRTERGDSAVYLCASSLTGGDTEAFFGQGTRLTVV.

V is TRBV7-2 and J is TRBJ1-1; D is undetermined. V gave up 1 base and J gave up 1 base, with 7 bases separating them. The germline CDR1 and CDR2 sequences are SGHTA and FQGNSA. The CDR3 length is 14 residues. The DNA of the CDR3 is TGTGCCAGCAGCTTAGTTGGAAGGAACACTGAAGCTTTCTTT. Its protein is CASSLVGRNTEAFF.

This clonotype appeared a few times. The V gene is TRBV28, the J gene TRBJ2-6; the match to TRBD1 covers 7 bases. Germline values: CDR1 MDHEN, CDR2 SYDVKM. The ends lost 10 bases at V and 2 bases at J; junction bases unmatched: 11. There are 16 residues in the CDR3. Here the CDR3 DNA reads TGTGCCACCACCGGGACAGAGGTACCTGGGGCCAACGTCCTGACTTTC. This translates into CATTGTEVPGANVLTF.

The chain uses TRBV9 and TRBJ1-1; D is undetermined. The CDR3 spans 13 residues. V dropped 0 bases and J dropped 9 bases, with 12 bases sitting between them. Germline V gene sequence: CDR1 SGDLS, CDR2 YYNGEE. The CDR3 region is CASSVEVGQKAFF. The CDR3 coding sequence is TGTGCCAGCAGCGTAGAGGTTGGGCAGAAAGCTTTCTTT.

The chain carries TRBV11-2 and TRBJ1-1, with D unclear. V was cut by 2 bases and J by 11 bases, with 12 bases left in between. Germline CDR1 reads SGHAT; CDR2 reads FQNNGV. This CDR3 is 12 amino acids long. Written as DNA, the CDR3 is TGTGCCAGCAGCTTACGTGGTATGGATGCTTTCTTT. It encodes CASSLRGMDAFF.

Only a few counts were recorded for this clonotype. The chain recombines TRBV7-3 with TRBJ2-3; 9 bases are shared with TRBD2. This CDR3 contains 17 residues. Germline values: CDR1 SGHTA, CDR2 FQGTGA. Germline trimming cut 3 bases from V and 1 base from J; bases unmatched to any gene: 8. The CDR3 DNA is TGTGCCAGCAGCTTGGGGCTAGCGGGAACACGCACAGATACGCAGTATTTT. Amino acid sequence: CASSLGLAGTRTDTQYF. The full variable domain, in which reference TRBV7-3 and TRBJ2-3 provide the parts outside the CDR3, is GAGVSQTPSNKVTEKGKYVELRCDPISGHTALYWYRQSLGQGPEFLIYFQGTGAADDSGLPNDRFFAVRPEGSVSTLKIQRTERGDSAVYLCASSLGLAGTRTDTQYFGPGTRLTVL.

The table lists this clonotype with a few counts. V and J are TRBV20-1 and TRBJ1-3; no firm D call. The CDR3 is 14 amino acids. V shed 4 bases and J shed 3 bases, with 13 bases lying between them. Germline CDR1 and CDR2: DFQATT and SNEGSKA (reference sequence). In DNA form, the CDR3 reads TGCAGTGCTAAGGGTCAACAACTTGGAAACACCATATATTTT. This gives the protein CSAKGQQLGNTIYF.

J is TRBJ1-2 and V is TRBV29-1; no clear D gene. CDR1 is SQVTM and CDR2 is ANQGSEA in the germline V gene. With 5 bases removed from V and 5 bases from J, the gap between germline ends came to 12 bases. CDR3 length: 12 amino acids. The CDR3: CSVSYLRYGYTF. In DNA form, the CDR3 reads TGCAGCGTTAGCTACCTCAGATATGGCTACACCTTC.

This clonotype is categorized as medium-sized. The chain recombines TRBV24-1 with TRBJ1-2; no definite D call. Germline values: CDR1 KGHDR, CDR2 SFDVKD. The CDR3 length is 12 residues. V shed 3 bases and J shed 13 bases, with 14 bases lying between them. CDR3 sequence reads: CATSDNNGVLTF. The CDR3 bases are TGTGCCACCAGTGATAATAATGGGGTCCTCACCTTC.

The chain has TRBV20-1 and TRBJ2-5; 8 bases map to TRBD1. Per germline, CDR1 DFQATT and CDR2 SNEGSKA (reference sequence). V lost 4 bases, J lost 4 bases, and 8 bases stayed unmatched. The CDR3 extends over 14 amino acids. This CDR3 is CSAIPTGGSETQYF. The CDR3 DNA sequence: TGCAGTGCTATTCCAACAGGGGGATCAGAGACCCAGTACTTC.

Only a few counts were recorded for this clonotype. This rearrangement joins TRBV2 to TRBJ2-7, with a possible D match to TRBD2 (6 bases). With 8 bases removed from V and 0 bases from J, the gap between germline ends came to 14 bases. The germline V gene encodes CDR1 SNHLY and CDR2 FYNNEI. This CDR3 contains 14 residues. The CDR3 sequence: CASRSTSSSYEQYF. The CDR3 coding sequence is TGTGCCAGCCGCTCGACTAGTTCCTCCTACGAGCAGTACTTC.

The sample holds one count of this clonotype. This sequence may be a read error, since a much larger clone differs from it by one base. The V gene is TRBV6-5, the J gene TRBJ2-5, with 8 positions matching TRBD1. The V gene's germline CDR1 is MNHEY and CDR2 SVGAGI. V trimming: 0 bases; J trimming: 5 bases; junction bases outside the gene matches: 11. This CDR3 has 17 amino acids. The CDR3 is CASSYSAPRQGRETQYF. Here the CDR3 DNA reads TGTGCCAGCAGTTACTCGGCACCGAGACAGGGGAGGGAGACCCAGTACTTC.

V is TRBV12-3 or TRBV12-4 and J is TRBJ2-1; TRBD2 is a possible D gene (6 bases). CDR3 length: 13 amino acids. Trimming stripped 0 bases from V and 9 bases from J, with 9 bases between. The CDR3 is CASSLAGGAEQFF. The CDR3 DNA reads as TGTGCCAGCAGTTTAGCGGGGGGAGCTGAGCAGTTCTTC.

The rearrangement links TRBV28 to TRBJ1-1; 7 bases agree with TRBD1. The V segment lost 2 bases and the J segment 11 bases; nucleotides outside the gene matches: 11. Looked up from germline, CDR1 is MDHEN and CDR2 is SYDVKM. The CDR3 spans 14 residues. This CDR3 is CASSLGTDRMWAFF. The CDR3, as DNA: TGTGCCAGCAGTTTAGGGACAGATCGCATGTGGGCTTTCTTT.

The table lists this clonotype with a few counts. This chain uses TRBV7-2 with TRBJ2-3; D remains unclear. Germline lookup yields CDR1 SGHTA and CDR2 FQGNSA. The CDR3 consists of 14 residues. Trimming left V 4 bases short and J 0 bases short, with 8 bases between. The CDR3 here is CASSSGQSTDTQYF. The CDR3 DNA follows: TGTGCCAGCAGCTCGGGCCAGAGCACAGATACGCAGTATTTT. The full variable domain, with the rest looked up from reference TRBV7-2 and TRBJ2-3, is GAGVSQSPSNKVTEKGKDVELRCDPISGHTALYWYRQSLGQGLEFLIYFQGNSAPDKSGLPSDRFSAERTGGSVSTLTIQRTQQEDSAVYLCASSSGQSTDTQYFGPGTRLTVL.

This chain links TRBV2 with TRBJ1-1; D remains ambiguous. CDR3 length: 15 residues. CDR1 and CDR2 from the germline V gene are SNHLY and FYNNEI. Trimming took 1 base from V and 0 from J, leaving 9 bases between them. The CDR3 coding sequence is TGTGCCAGCAGTGAAGACAGTCCCATGAACACTGAAGCTTTCTTT. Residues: CASSEDSPMNTEAFF.

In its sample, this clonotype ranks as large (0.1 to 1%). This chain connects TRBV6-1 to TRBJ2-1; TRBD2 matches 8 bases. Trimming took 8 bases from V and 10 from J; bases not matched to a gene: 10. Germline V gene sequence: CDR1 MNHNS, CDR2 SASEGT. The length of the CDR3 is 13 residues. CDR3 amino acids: CASSGGGGWEQFF. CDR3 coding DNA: TGTGCCAGCTCGGGGGGGGGCGGCTGGGAGCAGTTCTTC.

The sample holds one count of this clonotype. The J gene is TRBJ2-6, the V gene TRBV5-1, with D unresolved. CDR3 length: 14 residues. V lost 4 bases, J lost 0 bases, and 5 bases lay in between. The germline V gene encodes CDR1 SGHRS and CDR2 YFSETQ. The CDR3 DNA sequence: TGCGCCAGCAGCATGAGCTCTGGGGCCAACGTCCTGACTTTC. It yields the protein CASSMSSGANVLTF.